This T cell receptor (beta chain) was captured by sequencing in a study of patients and donors after allogeneic stem cell transplantation. After removal of 6 bases from V and 7 bases from J, the junction contained 3 bases not matched to a gene. The CDR3 is 14 residues long. TCRdb analysed the RT-PCR reads with MiXCR anew, one entry per CDR3 protein. The top ten hold roughly 6% of the sample, which has about 960,000 distinct CDR3 sequences, around 17% seen once. This clonotype was seen a few times. The chain recombines TRBV12-3 or TRBV12-4 with TRBJ2-4; 13 positions agree with TRBD2. Source material: blood, either unsorted or a sorted T cell fraction (not recorded which). The clonotype comes from a human donor who was either an allogeneic HSCT recipient or a stem cell or donor lymphocyte infusion donor (not recorded which). It is not recorded whose cells these are; they may come from a transplant donor. This chain's CDR3 is CASSLTSGRNIQYF. In nucleotides, the CDR3 is TGTGCCAGCAGCCTGACTAGCGGGAGGAACATTCAGTACTTC.